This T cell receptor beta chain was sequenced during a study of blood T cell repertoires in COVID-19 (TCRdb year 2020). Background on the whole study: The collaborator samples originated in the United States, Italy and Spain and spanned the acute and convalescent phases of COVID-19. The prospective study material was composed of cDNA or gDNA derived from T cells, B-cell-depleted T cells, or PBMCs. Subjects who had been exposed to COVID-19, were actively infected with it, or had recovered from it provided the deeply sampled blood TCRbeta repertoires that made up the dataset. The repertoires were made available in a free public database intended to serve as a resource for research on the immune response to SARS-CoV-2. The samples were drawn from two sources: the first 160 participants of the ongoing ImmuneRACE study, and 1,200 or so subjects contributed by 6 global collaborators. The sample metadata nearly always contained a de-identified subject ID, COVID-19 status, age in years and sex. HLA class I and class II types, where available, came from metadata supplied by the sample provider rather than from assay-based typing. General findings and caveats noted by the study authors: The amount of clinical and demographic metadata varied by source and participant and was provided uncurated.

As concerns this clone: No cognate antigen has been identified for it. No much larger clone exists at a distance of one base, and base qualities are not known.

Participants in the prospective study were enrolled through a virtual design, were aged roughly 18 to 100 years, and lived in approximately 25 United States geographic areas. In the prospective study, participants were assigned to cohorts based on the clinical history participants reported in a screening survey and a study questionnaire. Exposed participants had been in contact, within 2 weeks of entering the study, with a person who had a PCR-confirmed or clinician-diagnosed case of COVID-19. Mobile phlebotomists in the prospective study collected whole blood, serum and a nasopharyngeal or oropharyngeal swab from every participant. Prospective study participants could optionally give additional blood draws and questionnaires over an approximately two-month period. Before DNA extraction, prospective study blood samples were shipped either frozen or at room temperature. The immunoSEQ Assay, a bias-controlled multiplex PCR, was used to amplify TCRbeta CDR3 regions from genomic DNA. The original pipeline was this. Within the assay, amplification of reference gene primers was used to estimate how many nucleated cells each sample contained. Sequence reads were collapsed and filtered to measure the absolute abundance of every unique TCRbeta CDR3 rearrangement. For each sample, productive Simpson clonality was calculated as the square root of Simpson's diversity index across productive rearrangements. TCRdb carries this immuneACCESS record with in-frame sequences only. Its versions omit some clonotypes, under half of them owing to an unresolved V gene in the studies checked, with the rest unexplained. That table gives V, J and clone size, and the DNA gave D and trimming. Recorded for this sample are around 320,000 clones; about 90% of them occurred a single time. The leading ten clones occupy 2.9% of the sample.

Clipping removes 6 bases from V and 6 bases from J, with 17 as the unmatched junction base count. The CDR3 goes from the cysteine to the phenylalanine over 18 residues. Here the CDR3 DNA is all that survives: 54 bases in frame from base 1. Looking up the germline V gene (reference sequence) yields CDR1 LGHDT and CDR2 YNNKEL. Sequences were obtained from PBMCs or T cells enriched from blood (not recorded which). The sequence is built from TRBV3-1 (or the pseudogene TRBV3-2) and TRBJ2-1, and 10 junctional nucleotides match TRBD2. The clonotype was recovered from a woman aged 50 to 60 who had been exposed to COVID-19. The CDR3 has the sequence CASRFSFPAAGGPNEQFF. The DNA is TGTGCCAGCAGGTTCAGTTTTCCGGCAGCGGGGGGGCCCAATGAGCAGTTCTTC.